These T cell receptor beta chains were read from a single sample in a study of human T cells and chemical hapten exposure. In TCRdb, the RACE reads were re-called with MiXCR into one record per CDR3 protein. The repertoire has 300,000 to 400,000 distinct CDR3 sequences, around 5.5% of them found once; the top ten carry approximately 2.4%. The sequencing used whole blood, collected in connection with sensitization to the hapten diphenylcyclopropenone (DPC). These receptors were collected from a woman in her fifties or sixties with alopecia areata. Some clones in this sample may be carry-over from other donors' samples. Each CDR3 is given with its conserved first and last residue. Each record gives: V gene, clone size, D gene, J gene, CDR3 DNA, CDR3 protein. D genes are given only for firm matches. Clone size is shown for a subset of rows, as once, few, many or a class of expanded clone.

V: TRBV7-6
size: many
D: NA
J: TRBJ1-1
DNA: TGTGCCAGCAGCCCCGAAGGGTACATGAACACTGAAGCTTTCTTT
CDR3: CASSPEGYMNTEAFF

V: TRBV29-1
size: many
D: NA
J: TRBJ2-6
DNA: TGCAGCGTTGACGGCACAGCCTCTGGGGCCAACGTCCTGACTTTC
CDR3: CSVDGTASGANVLTF

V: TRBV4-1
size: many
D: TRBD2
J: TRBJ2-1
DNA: TGCGCCAGCAGCCAAGTCGCTAGCGGGGGGTACAATGAGCAGTTCTTC
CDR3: CASSQVASGGYNEQFF

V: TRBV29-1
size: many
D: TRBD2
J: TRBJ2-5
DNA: TGCAGCGTCCGCGGGGGGGCTGGAGAGACCCAGTACTTC
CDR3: CSVRGGAGETQYF

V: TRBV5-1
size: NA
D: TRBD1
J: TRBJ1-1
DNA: TGCGCCAGCAGCTTGGCCAGAGGGACAGGGGGCACTGAAGCTTTCTTT
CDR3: CASSLARGTGGTEAFF

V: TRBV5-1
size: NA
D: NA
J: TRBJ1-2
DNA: TGCGCCAGCAGCTCACTACAGGGCACCTATGGCTACACCTTC
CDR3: CASSSLQGTYGYTF

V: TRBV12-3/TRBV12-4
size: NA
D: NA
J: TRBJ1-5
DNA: TGTGCCAGCGGGGCCCTCGGCCCTGGAAGCAATCAGCCCCAGCATTTT
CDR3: CASGALGPGSNQPQHF

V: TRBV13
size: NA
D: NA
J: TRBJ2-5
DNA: TGTGCCAGCAGCTTAATCGAGGTTTCGGAGACCCAGTACTTC
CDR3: CASSLIEVSETQYF

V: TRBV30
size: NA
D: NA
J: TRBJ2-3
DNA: TGTGCCTGGGGGCGAGGGGGATCGTCAGATACGCAGTATTTT
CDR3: CAWGRGGSSDTQYF

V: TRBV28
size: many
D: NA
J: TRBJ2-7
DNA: TGTGCCAGCAGTTTCAGTTTGCGGGCGGTCTCCTACGAGCAGTACTTC
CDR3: CASSFSLRAVSYEQYF

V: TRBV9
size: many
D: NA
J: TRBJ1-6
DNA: TGTGCCAGCAGCCCTTCGGGGCGGCAGTCTAATTCACCCCTCCACTTT
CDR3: CASSPSGRQSNSPLHF

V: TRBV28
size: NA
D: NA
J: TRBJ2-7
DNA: TGTGCTACCACTCGAGGGGCCATTACCTACGAGCAGTACTTC
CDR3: CATTRGAITYEQYF

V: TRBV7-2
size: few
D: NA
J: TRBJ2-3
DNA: TGTGCCAGCAGCTTAGCGAGGCTAGATACGCAGTATTTT
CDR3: CASSLARLDTQYF

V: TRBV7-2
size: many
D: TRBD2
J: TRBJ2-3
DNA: TGTGCCAGCAGCTTGGTATCGAATGGCGGGAGCGAGTATTTT
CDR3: CASSLVSNGGSEYF

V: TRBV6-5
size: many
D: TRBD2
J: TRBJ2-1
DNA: TGTGCCAGCAGGTCTAGCGGGGCAGTCTACAATGAGCAGTTCTTC
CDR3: CASRSSGAVYNEQFF

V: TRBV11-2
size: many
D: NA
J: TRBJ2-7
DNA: TGTGCCAGCACAACGAGCTCCTACGAGCAGTACTTC
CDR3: CASTTSSYEQYF

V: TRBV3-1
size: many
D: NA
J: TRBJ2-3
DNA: TGTGCCAGCAGCCAGGGTTACACAGATACGCAGTATTTT
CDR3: CASSQGYTDTQYF

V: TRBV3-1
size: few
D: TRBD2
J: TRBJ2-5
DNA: TGTGCCAGCAGCCAAGAAAGGCGGGGGCAAGAGACCCAGTACTTC
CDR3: CASSQERRGQETQYF

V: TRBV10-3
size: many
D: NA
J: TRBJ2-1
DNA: TGTGCCATCAGTGAGTCGCGGTCACACAAGTTCTTC
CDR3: CAISESRSHKFF

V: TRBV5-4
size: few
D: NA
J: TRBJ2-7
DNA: TGTGCCAGCAGCGACCCCCGGGTCCCCTACGAGCAGTACTTC
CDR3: CASSDPRVPYEQYF

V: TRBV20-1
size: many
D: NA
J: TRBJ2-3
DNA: TGCAGTGCTAGCGAGTGGGGGGGCCACGATACGCAGTATTTT
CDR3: CSASEWGGHDTQYF

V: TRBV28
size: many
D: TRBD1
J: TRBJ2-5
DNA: TGTGCCAGCAGCGGTCCAGGGACAGGAGGAGAGACCCAGTACTTC
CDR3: CASSGPGTGGETQYF

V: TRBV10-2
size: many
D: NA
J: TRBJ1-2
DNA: TGCGCCAGCAGCGCGAGGGGGGATGGCTACACCTTC
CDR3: CASSARGDGYTF

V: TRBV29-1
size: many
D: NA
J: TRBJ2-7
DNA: TGCAGCGTTGAGCTTAGCGAGAGGAATACCTACGAGCAGTACTTC
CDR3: CSVELSERNTYEQYF

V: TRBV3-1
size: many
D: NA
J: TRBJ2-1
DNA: TGTGCCAGCAGCCCCTGGGACGGAACTTTCAATGAGCAGTTCTTC
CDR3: CASSPWDGTFNEQFF

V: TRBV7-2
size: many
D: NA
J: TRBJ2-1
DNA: TGTGCCAGCAGTATTTCCCAACAAAGGGGCTACAATGAGCAGTTCTTC
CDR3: CASSISQQRGYNEQFF

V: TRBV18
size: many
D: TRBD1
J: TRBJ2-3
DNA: TGTGCCAGCTCAGGACAGGGGGCTAGCACAGATACGCAGTATTTT
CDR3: CASSGQGASTDTQYF

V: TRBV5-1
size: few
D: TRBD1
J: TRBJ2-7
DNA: TGCGCCAGCAAGGTGGGGACAGCCTCCTACGAGCAGTACTTC
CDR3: CASKVGTASYEQYF

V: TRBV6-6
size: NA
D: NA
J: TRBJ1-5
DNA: TGTGCCAGCAGTTCCTCAAAGCGACAGAGAGATCAGCCCCAGCATTTT
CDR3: CASSSSKRQRDQPQHF

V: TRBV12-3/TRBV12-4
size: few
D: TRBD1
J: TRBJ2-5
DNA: TGTGCCAGCAGTGGGGGACAGGGGAAGGCGGAGACCCAGTACTTC
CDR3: CASSGGQGKAETQYF

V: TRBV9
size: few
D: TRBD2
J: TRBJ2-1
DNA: TGTGCCAGCAGCGGGACTAGCGGGAGGGCCGTTGAGCAGTTCTTC
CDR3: CASSGTSGRAVEQFF

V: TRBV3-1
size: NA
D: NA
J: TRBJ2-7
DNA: TGTGCCAGCAGCCAAGGTATGCTTTCCTTCTACGAGCAGTACTTC
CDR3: CASSQGMLSFYEQYF

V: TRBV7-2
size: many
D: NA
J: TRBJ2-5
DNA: TGTGCCAGCAGCCTCCCCTCCGGAATAGGGGAGACCCAGTACTTC
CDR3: CASSLPSGIGETQYF

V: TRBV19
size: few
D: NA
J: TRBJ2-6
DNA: TGTGCCAGTAGACGAGGGGACGGGGCCAACGTCCTGACTTTC
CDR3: CASRRGDGANVLTF

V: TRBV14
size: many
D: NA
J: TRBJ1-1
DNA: TGTGCCAGCAGCCCCACCGGTAGGGTGGCTTTCTTT
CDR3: CASSPTGRVAFF

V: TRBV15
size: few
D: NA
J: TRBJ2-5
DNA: TGTGCCACCAGCCCAATAGGGGAGACCCAGTACTTC
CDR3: CATSPIGETQYF

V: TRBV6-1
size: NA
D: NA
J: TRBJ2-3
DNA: TGTGCCAGCCGTTTTCTTCGCACAGATACGCAGTATTTT
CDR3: CASRFLRTDTQYF

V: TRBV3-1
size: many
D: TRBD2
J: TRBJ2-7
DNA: TGTGCCAGCAGCCAAGATAAACTAGCGGGGGGCGAGCAGTACTTC
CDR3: CASSQDKLAGGEQYF

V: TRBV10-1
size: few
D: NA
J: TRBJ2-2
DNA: TGCGCCAGCAGTGACGGCGGCACCGGGGAGCTGTTTTTT
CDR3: CASSDGGTGELFF

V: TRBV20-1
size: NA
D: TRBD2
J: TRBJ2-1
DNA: TGCAGTGCCCGACAGAACTCGGGGGGAGGGCAGTTCTTC
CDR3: CSARQNSGGGQFF

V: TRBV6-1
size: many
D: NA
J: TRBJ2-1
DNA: TGTGCCAGCAGTGAAAGGGGGACCTACAATGAGCAGTTCTTC
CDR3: CASSERGTYNEQFF

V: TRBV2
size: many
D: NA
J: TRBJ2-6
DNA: TGTGCCAGCAAGCAGGGTACCTCTGGGGCCAACGTCCTGACTTTC
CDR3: CASKQGTSGANVLTF